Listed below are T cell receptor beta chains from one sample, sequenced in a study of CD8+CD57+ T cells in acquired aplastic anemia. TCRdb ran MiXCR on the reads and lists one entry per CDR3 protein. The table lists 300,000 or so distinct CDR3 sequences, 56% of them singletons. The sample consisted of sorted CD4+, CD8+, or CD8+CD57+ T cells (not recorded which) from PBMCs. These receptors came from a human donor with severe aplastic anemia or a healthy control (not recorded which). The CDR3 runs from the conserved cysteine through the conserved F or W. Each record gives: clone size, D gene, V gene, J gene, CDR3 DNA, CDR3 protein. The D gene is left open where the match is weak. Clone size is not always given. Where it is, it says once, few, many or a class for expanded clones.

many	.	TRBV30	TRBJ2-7	TGTGCCTGGAGTAAAGCACAGGGGGGGACCTACGAGCAGTACTTC	CAWSKAQGGTYEQYF
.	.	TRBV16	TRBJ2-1	TGTGCCAGCAGCCAATCGGCGAACAATGAGCAGTTCTTC	CASSQSANNEQFF
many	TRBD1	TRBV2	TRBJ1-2	TGTGCCAGCACCGAGACAGGGGGGAGGAACTATGGCTACACCTTC	CASTETGGRNYGYTF
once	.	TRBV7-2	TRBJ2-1	TGTGCCAGTGGGTGGAGGAATGAGCAGTTCTTC	CASGWRNEQFF
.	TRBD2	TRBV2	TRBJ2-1	TGTGCCAGCATGAACGGACTAGCGAGCTCCTACAATGAGCAGTTCTTC	CASMNGLASSYNEQFF
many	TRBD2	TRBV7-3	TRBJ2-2	TGTGCCAGCAGACTAGCGGCGAACACCGGGGAGCTGTTTTTT	CASRLAANTGELFF
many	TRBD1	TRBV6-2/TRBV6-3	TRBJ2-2	TGTGCCAGCAGTGCGACAGGGCGAGGCACCGGGGAGCTGTTTTTT	CASSATGRGTGELFF
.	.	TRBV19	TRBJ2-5	TGTGCCAGTAGTTCCTCACAGGGAGGGGAGACCCAGTACTTC	CASSSSQGGETQYF
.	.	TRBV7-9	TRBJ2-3	TGTGCCAGCAGCTTTGGTCCGGGTGGAGATACGCAGTATTTT	CASSFGPGGDTQYF
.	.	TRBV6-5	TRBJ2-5	TGTGCCAATCAACCGGGGTTAAGGGAGACCCAGTACTTC	CANQPGLRETQYF
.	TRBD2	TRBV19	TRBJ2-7	TGTGCCAGTAGTATAGTGGTTAGCGGGAGTCGACGCGAGCAGTACTTC	CASSIVVSGSRREQYF
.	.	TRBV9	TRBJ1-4	TGTGCCAGCAGCGTAGGGTTAGGGGGTCGGCGTGAAAAACTGTTTTTT	CASSVGLGGRREKLFF
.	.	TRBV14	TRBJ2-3	TGTGCCAGCAGCCAAGAACTCGGATACACAGATACGCAGTATTTT	CASSQELGYTDTQYF
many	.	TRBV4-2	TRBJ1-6	TGTGCCAGCAGCCAAGATACAGGGAATTCACCCCTCCACTTT	CASSQDTGNSPLHF
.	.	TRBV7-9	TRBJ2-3	TGTGCCAGCAGCTCCAATGTCGAAACGGGTACAGATACGCAGTATTTT	CASSSNVETGTDTQYF
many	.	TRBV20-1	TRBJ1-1	TGCAGTGCCGAAAAGGGGCGAGGAGCTTTCTTT	CSAEKGRGAFF
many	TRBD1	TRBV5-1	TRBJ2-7	TGCGCCAGCAGCTATCGGACAGGGGGCTACGAGCAGTACTTC	CASSYRTGGYEQYF
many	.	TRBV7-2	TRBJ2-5	TGTGCCAGCAGCTTAGAGGGCCTCGAGACCCAGTACTTC	CASSLEGLETQYF
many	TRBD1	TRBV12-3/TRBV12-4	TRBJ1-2	TGTGCCAGCAGTTCGACAGGGGAAGGCTATGGCTACACCTTC	CASSSTGEGYGYTF
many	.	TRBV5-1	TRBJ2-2	TGCGCCAGCAGCTTGGGCACTCCTGGCACCGGGGAGCTGTTTTTT	CASSLGTPGTGELFF
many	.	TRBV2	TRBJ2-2	TGTGCCAGCAGTACAGGGATCGGGGAGCTGTTTTTT	CASSTGIGELFF
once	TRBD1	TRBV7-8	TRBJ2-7	TGTGCCAGCAGCTTAGGGACAGGGATAGGTCTCGAGCAGTACTTC	CASSLGTGIGLEQYF
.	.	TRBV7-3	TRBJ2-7	TGTGCCAGCAGCAAGGGGGGACTAACTCCTTACGAGCAGTACTTC	CASSKGGLTPYEQYF
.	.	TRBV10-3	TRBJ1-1	TGTGCCATCAGTGAGGGGATATTGAACACTGAAGCTTTCTTT	CAISEGILNTEAFF
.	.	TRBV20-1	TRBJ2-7	TGCAGTGCACCGGACCCTCCGGCCGCACCCTACGAGCAGTACTTC	CSAPDPPAAPYEQYF
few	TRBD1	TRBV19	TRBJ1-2	TGTGCCAGTAGTTTTCCGGGACAGGGGGCGAATGGCTACACCTTC	CASSFPGQGANGYTF
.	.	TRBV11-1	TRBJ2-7	TGTGCCAGCAGCTTAGAGGATCCCTACGAGCAGTACTTC	CASSLEDPYEQYF
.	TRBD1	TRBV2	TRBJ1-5	TGTGCCAGCAGCGGAACAGGGGGCGTTGGACAGCCCCAGCATTTT	CASSGTGGVGQPQHF
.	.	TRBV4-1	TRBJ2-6	TGCGCCAGCAGTCAGGGGATTTGGGGTTATGTAAAGCCTGGGGCCAACGTCCTGACTTTC	CASSQGIWGYVKPGANVLTF
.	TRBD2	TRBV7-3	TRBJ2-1	TGTGCCAGCAGCCATAGCGGGGACAATGAGCAGTTCTTC	CASSHSGDNEQFF
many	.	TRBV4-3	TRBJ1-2	TGCGCCAGCAGCCAAGGGGGCCCGGGACAACTAAACTATGGCTACACCTTC	CASSQGGPGQLNYGYTF
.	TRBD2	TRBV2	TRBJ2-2	TGTGCCAGCAGTGTGAATGGGGCGGGGGGGGATAACACCGGGGAGCTGTTTTTT	CASSVNGAGGDNTGELFF
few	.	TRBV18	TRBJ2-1	TGTGCCAGCTCACCACCGTTTGGGCCGTCCCAGGGATTCTACAATGAGCAGTTCTTC	CASSPPFGPSQGFYNEQFF
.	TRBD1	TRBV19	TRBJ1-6	TGTGCCAGTAGTATGTTGGGACAGGGGGTTGGAAATTCACCCCTCCACTTT	CASSMLGQGVGNSPLHF
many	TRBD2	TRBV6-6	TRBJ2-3	TGTGCCAGCAGAAAACGGGCTAGCGGGGAGTTAACAGATACGCAGTATTTT	CASRKRASGELTDTQYF
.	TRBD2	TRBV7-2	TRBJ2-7	TGTGCCAGCAGCGTGACTAGCGGGGCTAACTACGAGCAGTACTTC	CASSVTSGANYEQYF
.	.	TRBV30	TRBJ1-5	TGTGCCTGGAGTGGGCATAGCAATCAGCCCCAGCATTTT	CAWSGHSNQPQHF
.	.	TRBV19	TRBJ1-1	TGTGCCAGTAGTACCGCCCTAGGACGGATAAACACTGAAGCTTTCTTT	CASSTALGRINTEAFF
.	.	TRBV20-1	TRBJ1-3	TGCAGTGCTAGAGATCTCAGTACCGACTCTGGAAACACCATATATTTT	CSARDLSTDSGNTIYF
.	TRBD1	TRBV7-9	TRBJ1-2	TGTGCCAGCAGCTCTAAACAGGGACAGGGGGCGGTCGGTGGCTACACCTTC	CASSSKQGQGAVGGYTF
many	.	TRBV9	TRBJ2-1	TGTGCCAGCAGCGTAGGAGAGGAGGGGGAGCAGTTCTTC	CASSVGEEGEQFF
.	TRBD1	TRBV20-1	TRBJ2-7	TGCAGTGCTAGAGCCGGGACAGATTCCTACGAGCAGTACTTC	CSARAGTDSYEQYF
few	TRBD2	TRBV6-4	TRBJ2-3	TGTGCCAGCAGTGAAGCGGGGGGGCACAATGAGCAGTATTTT	CASSEAGGHNEQYF
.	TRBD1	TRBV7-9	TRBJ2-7	TGTGCCAGCAGCTTAGGGGGACAGTCCACCTACGAGCAGTACTTC	CASSLGGQSTYEQYF